Included here is one T cell receptor (beta chain) sequence, with context. Libraries were prepared by immunoSEQ multiplex PCR; TCRdb keeps only in-frame clonotypes and omits some of them. The table lists about 40,000 clones, roughly 84% of them singletons, with approximately 2.4% in the top ten. The sample originates from a study of PD-L1 blockade in urothelial cancer. Study summary: About 85% of the 29 patients were men with bladder-origin urothelial cancer. Each patient had 0 to 3 earlier chemotherapy regimens. Analysis of blood occurred 3 weeks (second dose) and 6 weeks after treatment start.

Time point specified: peripheral blood 6 weeks after treatment start. Individual patients had between 1 and 8 samples, taken pretreatment and on-treatment. CDR3 size: 17 residues. V was clipped by 4 bases and J by 1 base; unmatched bases: 8. CDR1 SGHNT and CDR2 YYREEE come from the germline V gene (reference sequence). This TCR came from a man aged 70-80 years with urothelial cancer. Sequencing used PBMCs, obtained around atezolizumab (anti-PD-L1) treatment. The chain carries TRBV5-4 and TRBJ2-2, with 9 nucleotides matching TRBD2. CDR3 DNA: TGTGCCAGCAGCAGATTACTAGCGGGCAAGAACACCGGGGAGCTGTTTTTT. Protein: CASSRLLAGKNTGELFF.